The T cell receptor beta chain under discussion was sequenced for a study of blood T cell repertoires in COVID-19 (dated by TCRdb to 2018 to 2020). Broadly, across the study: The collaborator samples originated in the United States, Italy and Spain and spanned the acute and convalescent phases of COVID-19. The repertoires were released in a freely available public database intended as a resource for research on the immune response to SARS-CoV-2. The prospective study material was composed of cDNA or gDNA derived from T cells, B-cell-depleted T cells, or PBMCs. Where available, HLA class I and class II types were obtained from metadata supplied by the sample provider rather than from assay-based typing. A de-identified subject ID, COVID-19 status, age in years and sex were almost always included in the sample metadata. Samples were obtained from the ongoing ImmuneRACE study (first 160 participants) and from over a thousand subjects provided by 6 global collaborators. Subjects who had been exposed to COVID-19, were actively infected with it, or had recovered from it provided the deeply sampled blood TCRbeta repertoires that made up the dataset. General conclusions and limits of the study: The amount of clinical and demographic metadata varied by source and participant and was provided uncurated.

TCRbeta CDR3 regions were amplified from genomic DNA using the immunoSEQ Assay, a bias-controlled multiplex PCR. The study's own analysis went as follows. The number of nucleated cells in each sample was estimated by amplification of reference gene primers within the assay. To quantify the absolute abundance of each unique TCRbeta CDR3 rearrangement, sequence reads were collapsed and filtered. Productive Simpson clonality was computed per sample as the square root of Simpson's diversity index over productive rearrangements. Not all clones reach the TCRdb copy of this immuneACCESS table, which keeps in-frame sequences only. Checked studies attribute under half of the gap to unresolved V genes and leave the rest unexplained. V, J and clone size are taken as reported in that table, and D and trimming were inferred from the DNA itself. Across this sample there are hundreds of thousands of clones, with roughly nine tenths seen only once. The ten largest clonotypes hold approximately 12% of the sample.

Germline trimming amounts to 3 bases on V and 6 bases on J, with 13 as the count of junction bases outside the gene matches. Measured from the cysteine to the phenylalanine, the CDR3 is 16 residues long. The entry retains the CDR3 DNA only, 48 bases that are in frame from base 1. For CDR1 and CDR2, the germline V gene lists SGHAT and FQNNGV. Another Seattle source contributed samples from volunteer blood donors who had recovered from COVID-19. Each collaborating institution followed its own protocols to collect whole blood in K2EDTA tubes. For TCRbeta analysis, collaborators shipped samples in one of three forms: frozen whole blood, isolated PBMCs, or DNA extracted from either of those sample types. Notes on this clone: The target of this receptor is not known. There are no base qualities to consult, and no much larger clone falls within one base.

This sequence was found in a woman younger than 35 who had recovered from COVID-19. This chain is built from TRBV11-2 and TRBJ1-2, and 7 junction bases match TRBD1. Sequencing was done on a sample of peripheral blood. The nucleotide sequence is TGTGCCAGCAGCTTTAGCGGGGACAGCGGCGGGGATGGCTACACCTTC. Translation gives CASSFSGDSGGDGYTF.